These 22 T cell receptor beta chains were sequenced from one sample in a study of glioma-infiltrating T cells. The iRepertoire nested amplicon-rescue multiplex PCR amplified TCR alpha and beta CDR3s from RNA. TCRdb re-analysed the multiplex PCR reads in MiXCR, keeping a single row per CDR3 protein. The sample includes more than 300,000 distinct CDR3 sequences, 41% of them seen just once. The sample was glioma tissue, nonneoplastic brain tissue, or PBMCs (not recorded which). Every receptor here comes from a human donor with low-grade glioma or glioblastoma, undergoing nonglioma brain surgery, or in good health (not recorded which).

This clonotype turned up a few times. The chain joins TRBV19 to TRBJ2-1; D is unresolved. The germline V gene encodes CDR1 LNHDA and CDR2 SQIVND (reference sequence). Trimming stripped 3 bases from V and 5 bases from J, with 8 bases between. The CDR3 covers 13 residues. The CDR3 loop reads CASSMAYNNEQFF. The CDR3 bases are TGTGCCAGTAGTATGGCCTACAACAATGAGCAGTTCTTC.

The J gene is TRBJ2-3, the V gene TRBV12-3 or TRBV12-4; 7 bases are a match to TRBD2. Germline trimming cut 1 base from V and 4 bases from J; bases unmatched to any gene: 2. The CDR3 runs to 14 residues. In DNA form, the CDR3 reads TGTGCCAGCAGTTTAGGAGGGAGGGCAGATACGCAGTATTTT. Protein product: CASSLGGRADTQYF.

The chain is built from TRBV4-1 and TRBJ2-3; D ambiguous. The CDR3 runs to 15 residues. Trimming left V 4 bases short and J 2 bases short, with 13 bases between. Germline CDR1 MGHRA, CDR2 YSYEKL. The CDR3 DNA is TGCGCCAGCAGCCGGGATTTTCCCGCCACAGATACGCAGTATTTT. Its translation: CASSRDFPATDTQYF.

The gene calls are TRBV18 and TRBJ2-1, with D possibly TRBD1 on 5 matching bases. Trimming removed 3 bases at V and 9 bases at J, with 18 bases between. The CDR3 totals 15 residues. Germline V gives CDR1 KGHSH, CDR2 LQKENI. The CDR3 reads CASSPQLRVGGEQFF. As DNA, the CDR3 is TGTGCCAGCTCACCGCAGCTCAGGGTTGGTGGTGAGCAGTTCTTC.

This clonotype was recorded a few times. V gene TRBV7-2 combines with J gene TRBJ2-5; D is uncertain. The CDR3 length is 14 residues. Germline CDR1 SGHTA, CDR2 FQGNSA. V lost 1 base, J lost 5 bases, and 11 bases lay in between. CDR3 DNA sequence: TGTGCCAGCAGCTTAGAAAATCAGGTGGAGACCCAGTACTTC. It specifies CASSLENQVETQYF.

On this clonotype: Given the absence of the conserved phenylalanine or tryptophan at the CDR3 end, a read error is likely. The genes are TRBV4-1 and TRBJ2-7, with D uncertain. Trimming took 1 base from V and 5 from J, leaving 12 bases between them. The CDR3 is 14 amino acids. Germline assignment: CDR1 MGHRA and CDR2 YSYEKL. The CDR3 coding sequence is TGCGCCAGCAGCCAAGGGCCGTTCCTCGACGAGCAGTACCTC. Protein: CASSQGPFLDEQYL.

This clonotype appeared a few times. V is TRBV11-3 and J is TRBJ2-1; possibly TRBD1 for D (5 bases). The V gene lost 3 bases and the J gene lost 4 bases, with 10 bases spanning the gap. From germline, CDR1 is SGHNT and CDR2 YENEEA. CDR3 length: 14 amino acids. The CDR3 sequence: CASSLAGRYNEQFF. CDR3 DNA sequence: TGTGCCAGCAGCTTGGCAGGGCGATACAATGAGCAGTTCTTC.

The V gene is TRBV6-2 or TRBV6-3, the J gene TRBJ2-1; 7 bases agree with TRBD2. In germline, CDR1 is MNHEY, CDR2 SVGEGT. The ends lost 8 bases at V and 5 bases at J; junction bases unmatched: 9. This CDR3 is built from 14 residues. CDR3 bases: TGTGCCAGCGAAGCGGGGTTCTATCACAATGAGCAGTTCTTC. Residues: CASEAGFYHNEQFF.

A word on this clonotype: This sequence may be a read error, since a much larger clone differs from it by one base. V and J are TRBV7-9 and TRBJ1-5; D is unresolved. Trimming removed 5 bases at V and 5 bases at J, with 7 bases between. The CDR3 totals 12 residues. The germline gives CDR1 SEHNR, CDR2 FQNEAQ (reference sequence). The CDR3 is CASSQEDQPQHF. The CDR3 coding sequence is TGTGCCAGCAGCCAAGAAGATCAGCCCCAGCATTTT. Full variable domain (rest looked up from reference TRBV7-9 and TRBJ1-5): DTGVSQNPRHKITKRGQNVTFRCDPISEHNRLYWYRQTLGQGPEFLTYFQNEAQLEKSRLLSDRFSAERPKGSFSTLEIQRTEQGDSAMYLCASSQEDQPQHFGDGTRLSIL.

The rearrangement joins TRBV24-1 to TRBJ1-2, with no clear D. V shed 4 bases and J shed 8 bases, with 19 bases lying between them. The V gene's germline CDR1 is KGHDR and CDR2 SFDVKD. This CDR3 comprises 15 residues. The CDR3 DNA follows: TGTGCCACCAGTGAAACTTTATCGGGAAGGGAAGGCTACACCTTC. Translated: CATSETLSGREGYTF.

Ten or more counts support this clonotype. The CDR3 spells CSARVASGDQETQYF. CDR3 nucleotide sequence: TGCAGTGCTAGAGTGGCTAGCGGGGACCAAGAGACCCAGTACTTC. This chain uses TRBV20-1 with TRBJ2-5, with TRBD2 matching over 9 bases. Germline trimming cut 1 base from V and 0 bases from J; bases unmatched to any gene: 3. Germline values: CDR1 DFQATT, CDR2 SNEGSKA (reference sequence). There are 15 residues in the CDR3.

The V call is TRBV20-1, the J call TRBJ2-3; D could derive from TRBD1 or TRBD2 (5 bases each). V lost 7 bases and J lost 2, with 13 bases in between. Per the germline V gene, CDR1 is DFQATT and CDR2 is SNEGSKA (reference sequence). The CDR3 sequence is 13 residues long. CDR3 in DNA: TGCAGTGGGGACGGGACGGACACAGATACGCAGTATTTT. Residues: CSGDGTDTDTQYF.

A remark on this clonotype: Because it lacks the conserved phenylalanine or tryptophan at the end, this CDR3 is likely a read error. The chain carries TRBV28 and TRBJ2-5; D is ambiguous. Germline CDR1 and CDR2: MDHEN and SYDVKM. The CDR3 length is 13 residues. V lost 6 bases and J 4 bases, leaving 12 bases between the germline ends. The CDR3: CASSSRTPETQYL. CDR3 sequence (DNA): TGTGCCAGCAGCTCTCGGACCCCAGAGACCCAGTACTTA.

This clonotype has a count of ten or more. The V gene is TRBV7-2, the J gene TRBJ2-3; 8 nucleotides line up with TRBD2. Germline V gene sequence: CDR1 SGHTA, CDR2 FQGNSA. V gave up 2 bases and J gave up 5 bases; unmatched junction bases: 6. The CDR3 consists of 15 residues. The CDR3 region has the DNA TGTGCCAGCAGCTTAAGTAGCGGGACTAGAGATACGCAGTATTTT. This translates into CASSLSSGTRDTQYF.

The table lists this clonotype with a few counts. V usage is TRBV6-5 and J usage is TRBJ2-1, with 9 bases aligning to TRBD2. V lost 4 bases, J lost 9 bases, and 10 bases stayed unmatched. The CDR3 length is 15 residues. The germline CDR1 and CDR2 sequences are MNHEY and SVGAGI. CDR3 bases: TGTGCCAGCAGTTTATTGGGGACTAGCTTCAGTGAGCAGTTCTTC. Translating it yields CASSLLGTSFSEQFF.

With regard to this clonotype: A much larger clone differs by one base, so this may be a read error. The chain links TRBV6-1 to TRBJ1-1, with a possible D match to TRBD1 (6 bases). CDR1 and CDR2 (germline): MNHNS, SASEGT. The CDR3 runs 13 residues. The CDR3 nucleotides are TGTGCCAGCAGTGTCGAGGGGGGCACTCAAGCTTTCTTT. This codes for CASSVEGGTQAFF.

This clonotype occurred a few times. This sequence joins TRBV15 and TRBJ2-7; 9 nucleotides align to TRBD1. The germline V gene has CDR1 LNHNV and CDR2 YYDKDF (reference sequence). V gave up 5 bases and J gave up 2 bases; unmatched junction bases: 7. The CDR3 contains 15 residues. Written as DNA, the CDR3 is TGTGCCACCAGCCGAGGCGGGACAGGGCCCTACGAGCAGTACTTC. Protein: CATSRGGTGPYEQYF.

This clonotype was observed a single time. Possible read error: a much larger clone is one base away. This chain uses TRBV27 with TRBJ1-1; D is unclear. The CDR3 consists of 12 residues. The V gene's germline CDR1 is MNHEY and CDR2 SMNVEV (reference sequence). The germline V and J ends were trimmed by 7 bases and 5 bases, with 11 bases remaining between them. CDR3 sequence: CASKGHGTEAFF. DNA for the CDR3: TGTGCCAGCAAGGGTCATGGGACTGAAGCTTTCTTT.

The rearrangement joins TRBV6-2 or TRBV6-3 to TRBJ2-2; 7 nucleotides match TRBD2. The CDR3 covers 15 residues. Trimming removed 1 base from V and 4 bases from J; junction bases left unmatched: 3. The germline gives CDR1 MNHEY, CDR2 SVGEGT. CDR3 sequence: CASSYLAGGTGELFF. The CDR3, as DNA: TGTGCCAGCAGTTACTTAGCGGGCGGCACCGGGGAGCTGTTTTTT.

A word on this clonotype: Compared with germline, one end of the junction differs, possibly owing to a read error. The chain carries TRBV6-5 and TRBJ2-5; no reliable D call. CDR1 is MNHEY, CDR2 SVGAGI, per germline. The CDR3 consists of 12 residues. This chain's CDR3 is CAGSNPQETQYF. The DNA of the CDR3 is TGTGCCGGCAGTAACCCACAAGAGACCCAGTACTTC.

This clonotype was seen a few times. The chain uses TRBV4-2 and TRBJ2-7; 9 bases fit TRBD1. The CDR3 sequence is 14 residues long. Unmatched junction bases numbered 6, after V lost 4 bases and J lost 5 bases. Germline V gene sequence: CDR1 LGHNA, CDR2 YNFKEQ. In DNA form, the CDR3 reads TGTGCCAGCAGCCGGGGGGACAGGGAAGACGAGCAGTACTTC. Translated, it gives CASSRGDREDEQYF.

V and J are TRBV14 and TRBJ1-6, with D hard to call. This CDR3 spans 16 amino acids. Trimming took 2 bases from V and 6 from J, leaving 14 bases between them. Germline CDR1 reads SGHDN; CDR2 reads FVKESK. Here the CDR3 reads CASSQWAAAANSPLHF. In nucleotides, the CDR3 is TGTGCCAGCAGCCAATGGGCGGCGGCGGCTAATTCACCCCTCCACTTT. The full variable domain, with the rest looked up from reference TRBV14 and TRBJ1-6, is EAGVTQFPSHSVIEKGQTVTLRCDPISGHDNLYWYRRVMGKEIKFLLHFVKESKQDESGMPNNRFLAERTGGTYSTLKVQPAELEDSGVYFCASSQWAAAANSPLHFGNGTRLTVT.